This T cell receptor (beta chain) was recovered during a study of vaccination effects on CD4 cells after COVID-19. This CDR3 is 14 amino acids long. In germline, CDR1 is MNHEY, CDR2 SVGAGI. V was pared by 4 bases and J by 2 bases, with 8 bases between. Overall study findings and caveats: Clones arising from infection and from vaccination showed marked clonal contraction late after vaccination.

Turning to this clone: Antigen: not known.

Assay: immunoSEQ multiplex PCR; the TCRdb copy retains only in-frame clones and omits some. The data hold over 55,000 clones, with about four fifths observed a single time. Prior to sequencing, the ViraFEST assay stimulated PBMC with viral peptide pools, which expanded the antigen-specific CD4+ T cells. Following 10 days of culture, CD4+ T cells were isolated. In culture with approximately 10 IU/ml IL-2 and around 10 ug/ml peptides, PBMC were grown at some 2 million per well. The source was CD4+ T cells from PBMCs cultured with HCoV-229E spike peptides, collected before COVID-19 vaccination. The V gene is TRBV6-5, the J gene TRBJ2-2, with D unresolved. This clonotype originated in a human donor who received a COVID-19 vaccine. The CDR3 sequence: CASSSGRNTGELFF. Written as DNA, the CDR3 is TGTGCCAGCAGTTCAGGACGTAACACCGGGGAGCTGTTTTTT.